These 13 T cell receptor beta chains share one sample of origin, sequenced in a study of spatial heterogeneity in lung cancer. TCRdb processed the 5' RACE reads anew with MiXCR; each CDR3 protein has one entry. The sample has 36,000 or so distinct CDR3 sequences; around 5.2% are singletons. As to time point: sample taken at primary tumor resection. Without sorting, whole RNA was sequenced from tumor, nontumor lung or frozen PBMC. Here the sequenced sample was PBMCs, taken at surgery. All receptors derive from a female donor with early-stage non-small cell lung cancer.

This clonotype showed up many times. The chain employs TRBV18 and TRBJ2-2; D gene uncertain. The CDR3 consists of 16 residues. Per the germline V gene, CDR1 is KGHSH and CDR2 is LQKENI. Trimming stripped 3 bases from V and 7 bases from J, with 18 bases between. The CDR3 sequence is CASSPVQASPYGELFF. The CDR3 DNA is TGTGCCAGCTCACCGGTGCAGGCCTCCCCGTACGGGGAGCTGTTTTTT.

This clonotype occurred many times. The chain carries TRBV9 and TRBJ2-2, with a weak D call TRBD2 (6 bases). Germline assignment: CDR1 SGDLS and CDR2 YYNGEE. Trimming shortened V by 3 bases and J by 2 bases, and 11 bases separated the two germline ends. CDR3 length equals 15 residues. The DNA of the CDR3 is TGTGCCAGCAGCGCTGAGGGGACTAACACCGGGGAGCTGTTTTTT. This gives the protein CASSAEGTNTGELFF. Combining the CDR3 with reference TRBV9 and TRBJ2-2 gives the whole variable domain DSGVTQTPKHLITATGQRVTLRCSPRSGDLSVYWYQQSLDQGLQFLIQYYNGEERAKGNILERFSAQQFPDLHSELNLSSLELGDSALYFCASSAEGTNTGELFFGEGSRLTVL.

This clonotype was seen a handful of times. The rearrangement joins TRBV29-1 to TRBJ1-2; a weak D match, TRBD1 (5 bases). Germline V gives CDR1 SQVTM, CDR2 ANQGSEA. V lost 6 bases and J 5 bases, leaving 13 bases between the germline ends. The CDR3 totals 12 residues. CDR3 bases: TGCAGCGTACGAGGGGAGGGTTATGGCTACACCTTC. Translation gives CSVRGEGYGYTF.

There are many counts of this clonotype. The V and J genes are TRBV4-3 and TRBJ1-2, with 9 bases lining up with TRBD1. The V gene's germline CDR1 is LGHNA and CDR2 YSLEER. After removal of 1 base from V and 3 bases from J, the junction contained 9 bases not matched to a gene. This CDR3 is 17 amino acids long. CDR3 coding DNA: TGCGCCAGCAGCCAAGGTCCCCCGGGACAGGGTGACTATGGCTACACCTTC. This codes for CASSQGPPGQGDYGYTF.

This clonotype is termed medium-sized. The V and J genes are TRBV6-5 and TRBJ2-1; 13 nucleotides agree with TRBD2. This CDR3 is built from 15 residues. Per the germline V gene, CDR1 is MNHEY and CDR2 is SVGAGI. V was pared by 5 bases and J by 9 bases, with 7 bases of the junction left unmatched. The CDR3 nucleotides are TGTGCCAGCAGTCTACTAGCGGGGGGGCTCGGTGAGCAGTTCTTC. It codes for CASSLLAGGLGEQFF.

Ten or more counts support this clonotype. V is TRBV9 and J is TRBJ2-1, with D possibly TRBD2 on 5 matching bases. The germline gives CDR1 SGDLS, CDR2 YYNGEE. V was cut by 4 bases and J by 2 bases, with 16 bases left in between. The CDR3 totals 16 residues. The CDR3 DNA reads as TGTGCCAGCAGCTTAGTAACGGGGTCAACCTACAATGAGCAGTTCTTC. Amino acids: CASSLVTGSTYNEQFF.

This clonotype was counted many times. This chain joins TRBV6-5 and TRBJ2-5, with 13 nucleotides matching TRBD2. From germline, CDR1 is MNHEY and CDR2 SVGAGI. J gave up 5 bases and V 8 bases, and 11 bases lay outside the gene matches. The CDR3 totals 16 residues. CDR3 nucleotides: TGTGCCAGCGCAGGGGGGACTAGCGGGATTGCGGAGACCCAGTACTTC. Protein: CASAGGTSGIAETQYF.

This clonotype came up many times. The rearrangement joins TRBV19 to TRBJ1-2, with 9 bases lining up with TRBD1. The CDR3 extends over 16 amino acids. Germline-derived CDR1 and CDR2 are LNHDA and SQIVND (reference sequence). Losses at the gene ends were 10 bases for V and 6 bases for J; bases not matched to a gene: 18. For the CDR3, the DNA is TGTGCCACTCTATCAAGACCGGGACAGGGTTATAATGGCTACACCTTC. Translated: CATLSRPGQGYNGYTF.

This clonotype has just a few counts. The V and J genes are TRBV18 and TRBJ1-1; no definite D call. Germline CDR1 KGHSH, CDR2 LQKENI. CDR3 length equals 13 residues. The ends were cut back, 6 bases at V and 0 bases at J, with 8 bases in the middle. The CDR3 region has the DNA TGTGCCAGCTCCCCGGCCATGAACACTGAAGCTTTCTTT. It translates to CASSPAMNTEAFF.

This clonotype has a count of ten or more. The chain recombines TRBV7-9 with TRBJ1-5; TRBD1 might be the D (6 bases). The V gene's germline CDR1 is SEHNR and CDR2 FQNEAQ (reference sequence). CDR3 length equals 12 residues. V lost 5 bases and J lost 9, with 11 bases in between. The CDR3 nucleotides read TGTGCCAGCAGCAGCTCACAGGGGCCCCAGCATTTT. Translating gives CASSSSQGPQHF.

This clonotype was seen repeatedly, ten times or more. This chain connects TRBV29-1 to TRBJ1-1; D possibly corresponds to TRBD1 (6 bases). Germline V gives CDR1 SQVTM, CDR2 ANQGSEA. The CDR3 extends over 13 amino acids. The V and J ends lost 0 bases and 6 bases respectively, with 11 bases between them. CDR3 sequence reads: CSVEDLGGSEAFF. CDR3 coding DNA: TGCAGCGTTGAAGATCTCGGGGGCTCTGAAGCTTTCTTT.

This clonotype was observed at least ten times. The rearrangement uses TRBV9 and TRBJ1-5; D may be TRBD1 (6 bases). CDR1 is SGDLS, CDR2 YYNGEE, per germline. The CDR3 runs 14 residues. The germline V and J ends were trimmed by 3 bases and 5 bases, with 12 bases remaining between them. The CDR3 reads CASSDGTSYQPQHF. The CDR3 DNA reads TGTGCCAGCAGCGACGGGACATCGTATCAGCCCCAGCATTTT.

This clonotype was seen at least ten times. V gene TRBV18 combines with J gene TRBJ2-7; D is possibly TRBD1 (6 bases). From germline, CDR1 is KGHSH and CDR2 LQKENI. The CDR3 extends over 14 amino acids. Trimming took 4 bases from V and 6 from J, leaving 16 bases between them. The CDR3 sequence: CASSRQGPRSEQYF. For the CDR3, the DNA is TGTGCCAGCTCACGGCAGGGGCCGAGGTCCGAGCAGTACTTC.